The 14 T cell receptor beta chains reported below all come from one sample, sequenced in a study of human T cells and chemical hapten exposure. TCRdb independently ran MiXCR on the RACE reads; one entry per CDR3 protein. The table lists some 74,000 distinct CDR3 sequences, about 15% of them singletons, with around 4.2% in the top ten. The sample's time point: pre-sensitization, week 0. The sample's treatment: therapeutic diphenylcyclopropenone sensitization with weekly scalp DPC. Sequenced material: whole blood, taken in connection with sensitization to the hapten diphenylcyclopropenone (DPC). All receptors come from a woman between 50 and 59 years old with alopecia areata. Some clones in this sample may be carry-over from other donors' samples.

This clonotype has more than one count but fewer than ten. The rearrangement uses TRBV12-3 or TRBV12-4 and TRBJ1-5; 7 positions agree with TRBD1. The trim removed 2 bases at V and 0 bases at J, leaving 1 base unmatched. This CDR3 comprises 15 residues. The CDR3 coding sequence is TGTGCCAGCAGTTTACAGGGGGATAGCAATCAGCCCCAGCATTTT. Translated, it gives CASSLQGDSNQPQHF.

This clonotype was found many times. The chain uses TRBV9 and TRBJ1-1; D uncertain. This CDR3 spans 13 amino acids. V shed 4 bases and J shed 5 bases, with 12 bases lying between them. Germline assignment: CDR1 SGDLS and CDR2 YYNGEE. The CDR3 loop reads CASSLGIMTEAFF. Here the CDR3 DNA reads TGTGCCAGCAGCCTAGGTATCATGACTGAAGCTTTCTTT. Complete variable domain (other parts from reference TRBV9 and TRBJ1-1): DSGVTQTPKHLITATGQRVTLRCSPRSGDLSVYWYQQSLDQGLQFLIQYYNGEERAKGNILERFSAQQFPDLHSELNLSSLELGDSALYFCASSLGIMTEAFFGQGTRLTVV.

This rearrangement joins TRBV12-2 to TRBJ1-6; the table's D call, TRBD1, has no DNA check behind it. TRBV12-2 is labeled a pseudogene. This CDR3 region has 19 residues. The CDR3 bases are TGTGCAAGTCGCTTAGCGCATAGGAACAGGGGGCAAGATAATTCACCCCTCCACTTT. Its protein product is CASRLAHRNRGQDNSPLHF.

The CDR3 DNA follows: TGTGCCAGCAGCTCTAGCCAGGGGGCACTTAACGGGGAGCTGTTTTTT. Translation: CASSSSQGALNGELFF. The genes are TRBV7-6 and TRBJ2-2; 8 bases map to TRBD1. CDR1 SGHVS and CDR2 FNYEAQ come from the germline V gene. With 4 bases clipped from V and 7 bases from J, the junction kept 11 bases outside the gene matches. The CDR3 runs to 16 residues.

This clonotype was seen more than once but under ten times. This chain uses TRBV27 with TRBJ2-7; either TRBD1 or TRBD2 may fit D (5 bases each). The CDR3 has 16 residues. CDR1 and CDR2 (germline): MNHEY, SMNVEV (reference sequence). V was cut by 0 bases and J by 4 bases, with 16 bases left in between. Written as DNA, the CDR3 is TGTGCCAGCAGTTTATCGGGGACGCTCTTAGGTTACGAGCAGTACTTC. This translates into CASSLSGTLLGYEQYF.

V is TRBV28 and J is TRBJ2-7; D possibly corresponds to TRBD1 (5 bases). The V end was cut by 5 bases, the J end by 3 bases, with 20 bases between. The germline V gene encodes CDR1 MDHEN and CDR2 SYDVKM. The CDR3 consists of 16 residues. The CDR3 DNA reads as TGTGCCAGCAGTACCCGAGGCGACAGCCTCCTCTACGAGCAGTACTTC. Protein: CASSTRGDSLLYEQYF.

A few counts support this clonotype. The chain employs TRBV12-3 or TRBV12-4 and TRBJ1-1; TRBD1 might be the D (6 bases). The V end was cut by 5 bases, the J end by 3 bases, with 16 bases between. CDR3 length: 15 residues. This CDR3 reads CASSVGGAVDTEAFF. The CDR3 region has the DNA TGTGCCAGCAGTGTCGGGGGCGCAGTCGACACTGAAGCTTTCTTT.

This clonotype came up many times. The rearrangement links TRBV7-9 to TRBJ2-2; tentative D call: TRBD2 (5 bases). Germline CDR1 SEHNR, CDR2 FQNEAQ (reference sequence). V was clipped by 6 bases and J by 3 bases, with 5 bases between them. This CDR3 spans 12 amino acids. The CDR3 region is CASRRDTGELFF. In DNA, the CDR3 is TGTGCCAGCAGGCGGGACACCGGGGAGCTGTTTTTT.

The CDR3 DNA reads TGCGCCAGCAGCTTTCCGGGACTAGCAGAGACCCAGTACTTC. Translated: CASSFPGLAETQYF. J is TRBJ2-5 and V is TRBV5-1, with 9 bases lining up with TRBD2. V lost 2 bases to trimming and J lost 4 bases; unmatched junction nucleotides: 3. Germline-derived CDR1 and CDR2 are SGHRS and YFSETQ. This CDR3 has 14 amino acids.

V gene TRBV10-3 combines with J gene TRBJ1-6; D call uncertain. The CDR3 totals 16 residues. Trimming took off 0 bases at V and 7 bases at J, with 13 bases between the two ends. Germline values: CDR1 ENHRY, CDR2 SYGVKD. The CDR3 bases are TGTGCCATCAGTGAGTCGACTCGCGTAGGGAATTCACCCCTCCACTTT. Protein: CAISESTRVGNSPLHF.

In nucleotides, the CDR3 is TGCAGTGCTAGAGTTCCCGGGACAAATAATTCACCCCTCCACTTT. Encoded protein: CSARVPGTNNSPLHF. The chain uses TRBV20-1 and TRBJ1-6, with D maybe TRBD1 (6 bases). Germline V CDR1 and CDR2: DFQATT, SNEGSKA (reference sequence). The CDR3 has 15 amino acids. The V end lost 1 base, the J end lost 5 bases, and 12 bases lay between the germline ends.

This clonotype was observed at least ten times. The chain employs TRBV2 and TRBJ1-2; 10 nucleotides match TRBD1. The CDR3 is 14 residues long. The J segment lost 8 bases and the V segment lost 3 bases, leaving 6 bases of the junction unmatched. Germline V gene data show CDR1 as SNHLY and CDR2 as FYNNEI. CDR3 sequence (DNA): TGTGCCAGCAGTGAGACAGGGGGCGCATGGGGCTACACCTTC. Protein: CASSETGGAWGYTF.

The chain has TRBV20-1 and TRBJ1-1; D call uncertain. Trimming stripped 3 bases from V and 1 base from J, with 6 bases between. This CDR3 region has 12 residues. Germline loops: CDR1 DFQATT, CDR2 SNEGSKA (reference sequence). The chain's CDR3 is CSASVQNTEAFF. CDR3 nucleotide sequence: TGCAGTGCTAGTGTGCAGAACACTGAAGCTTTCTTT.

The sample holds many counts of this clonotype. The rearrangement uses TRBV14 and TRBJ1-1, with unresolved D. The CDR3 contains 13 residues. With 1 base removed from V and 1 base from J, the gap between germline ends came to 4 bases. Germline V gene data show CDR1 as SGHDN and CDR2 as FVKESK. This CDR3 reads CASSQGQNTEAFF. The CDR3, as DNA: TGTGCCAGCAGCCAAGGGCAGAACACTGAAGCTTTCTTT.